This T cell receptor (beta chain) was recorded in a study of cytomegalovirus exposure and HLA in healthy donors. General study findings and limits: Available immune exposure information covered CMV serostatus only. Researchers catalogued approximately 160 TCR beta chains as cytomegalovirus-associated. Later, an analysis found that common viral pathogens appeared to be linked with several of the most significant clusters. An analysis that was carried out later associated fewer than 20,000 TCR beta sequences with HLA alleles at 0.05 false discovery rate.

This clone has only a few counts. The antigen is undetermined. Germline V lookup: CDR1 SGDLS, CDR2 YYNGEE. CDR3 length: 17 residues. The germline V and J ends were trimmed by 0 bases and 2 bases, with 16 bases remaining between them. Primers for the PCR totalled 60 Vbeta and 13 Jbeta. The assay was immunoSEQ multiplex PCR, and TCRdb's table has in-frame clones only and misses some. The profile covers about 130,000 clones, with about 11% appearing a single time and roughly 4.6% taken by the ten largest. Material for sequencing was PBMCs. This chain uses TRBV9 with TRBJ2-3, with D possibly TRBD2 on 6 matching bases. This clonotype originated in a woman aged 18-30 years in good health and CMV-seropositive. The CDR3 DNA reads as TGTGCCAGCAGCGTAGAGCCGAACCGGGGGAACACAGATACGCAGTATTTT. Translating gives CASSVEPNRGNTDTQYF.